This TCR beta chain stems from a study of T cell clonality in common variable immunodeficiency (dated by TCRdb to 2014 to 2015). Broad study findings and their caveats: According to the authors, finding the cause of the higher clonality in CVID would require sequencing the repertoires of T cell subpopulations. Even though DNA input was equal, the average per sample came to about 81,820 unique sequences for controls compared with 25,000 to 35,000 for CVID samples. Reportedly, TCRbeta sequences from CVID had fewer deletions and N-nucleotide insertions, and highly modified clones with 13 or more V deletions were absent from CVID. Correlations between repertoire features and clinical complications were limited by patient heterogeneity within the CVID cohort. TCRbeta clonality was higher in CVID subjects than in healthy controls (t-test p = 0.018), and the increase was most characteristic of about a third of subjects. Healthy controls shared more TCRbeta clones with each other than CVID subjects shared among themselves (p < 0.0001).

Standard criteria were used to diagnose CVID, namely serum IgG, IgA and/or IgM reduced below the normal range together with specific antibody deficiency. A total of roughly 44 subjects (about 15 female and around 30 male; age range about 9 to 65 years, mean age around 39) were included in the CVID group. Most of the CVID patients and most of the healthy controls were of Caucasian heritage. All CVID subjects had received replacement immunoglobulin therapy for at least one year at the time of study participation. When blood was collected, none of the CVID subjects were ill or on immunomodulatory or immunosuppressive medication. From each donor, about 5 to 8.5 ml of heparinized peripheral whole blood was collected. Genomic DNA from adults with common variable immune deficiency (CVID) and from healthy adult controls was used for sequencing of TCRbeta CDR3 repertoires. Diluted blood was density-centrifuged over Hypaque 1077 or Ficoll-Paque to isolate peripheral blood mononuclear cells. Genomic DNA was extracted from unsorted mononuclear cells by Qiagen column purification or by a centrifugation-based method.

Equivalent amounts of genomic DNA from CVID and control samples were used as sequencing input. For every sample, a 60 bp segment covering the rearranged TCRbeta CDR3 region was amplified and then sequenced. TCRbeta amplification used the immunoSEQ assay, a bias-corrected multiplex PCR with high-throughput sequencing. The source study handled its data this way. Every unique nucleotide sequence counted as a clone and was annotated with V, D and J genes, copy number and frequency. Sequences were labeled productive if in frame, and non-productive if out of frame or containing stop codons. As previously described, clonality was computed from Shannon's entropy. The predicted amino acid sequences of productive clones were used to derive the mean CDR3 Kyte-Doolittle hydropathy. Scaled V gene usage was hierarchically clustered using Manhattan distance and complete linkage with the R hclust function. Clone sharing by CDR3 amino acid sequence was assessed by resampling 12 repertoires per group over 100 rounds. Repertoires were searched for roughly 63 published EBV-specific and a few hundred published CMV-specific TCRbeta sequences. A couple of CVID samples yielding fewer than 10,000 sequences were excluded from analysis, leaving a few dozen CVID repertoires. Entries here come from immuneACCESS through TCRdb and include only in-frame sequences with V and J called. Some clones fail to appear in such tables; in the studies checked, an unresolved V gene covers under half of the shortfall, and the cause of the remainder is unknown. Clonal size and the V and J genes are those of that table, whereas D and trimming came from the DNA. This sample shows roughly 33,000 clones, and none of them turns up only once. Jointly, the top ten make up over 5% of the sample.

The CDR3 runs 15 amino acids, cysteine and phenylalanine included. The CDR3 was read in part: 36 bases, with the frame set at base 1. For this chain, trimming is 0 bases at the V end and 4 bases at the J end, and the number of junction bases without a gene match is 7. CDR1 and CDR2 are drawn from the germline V gene: SGHRS, YFSETQ. This clone occurred many times. The specificity of this receptor is unknown. The CDR3 goes on 3 residues after the read ends, and that part is filled in from the germline J gene. This sample includes further DNA sequences coding for the same CDR3. The sequence is built from TRBV5-1 and TRBJ2-7; 7 junctional bases match TRBD2. The source of this sequence is a human donor with common variable immunodeficiency. The sequenced sample consisted of peripheral blood mononuclear cells. The sequenced CDR3 bases are TGCGCCAGCAGCTTGGGGGCCGGGGGGACTTACGAG. It translates as CASSLGAGGTYE. The full-length CDR3 reads as CASSLGAGGTYEQYF.